Below are 21 T cell receptor beta chains sequenced from a single sample in a study of sequential checkpoint blockade in melanoma. Treatment given: randomized to nivolumab then ipilimumab (arm A) or the reverse (arm B). The table came from immunoSEQ multiplex PCR; TCRdb's copy has only in-frame clones and leaves some out. The table records 15,000 to 20,000 clones, around 70% of them present only once. The sequenced sample was CD8+ T cells sorted from blood (inferred from file names), obtained from a patient given nivolumab and ipilimumab in sequence. These receptors all stem from a human donor with melanoma.

The chain uses TRBV29-1 and TRBJ2-7; TRBD2 agrees at 12 bases. CDR1 SQVTM and CDR2 ANQGSEA come from the germline V gene. The length of the CDR3 is 13 residues. V trimming: 4 bases; J trimming: 2 bases; junction bases outside the gene matches: 0. Written as DNA, the CDR3 is TGCAGCGTTGGGACTAGCGGGACCTACGAGCAGTACTTC. Its protein is CSVGTSGTYEQYF.

This clone was seen once. This chain links TRBV6-1 with TRBJ1-1; D might be TRBD1 (5 bases). Germline values: CDR1 MNHNS, CDR2 SASEGT. The CDR3 is 15 residues long. Deletions cut 0 bases from V and 1 base from J, with 9 bases between. CDR3: CASSEATEQNTEAFF. The CDR3 bases are TGTGCCAGCAGTGAAGCGACAGAACAGAACACTGAAGCTTTCTTT.

Concerning this clone itself: The junction shows a germline mismatch at one end, possibly a read error. The chain has TRBV7-7 and TRBJ2-1; D possibly corresponds to TRBD2 (6 bases). The CDR3 spans 17 residues. CDR1 is SSHAT and CDR2 is FNYEAQ in the germline V gene (reference sequence). The CDR3 coding sequence is TGTGCCAGCAGCCTAGCAATGTATAGCGGAACCTACAATGAGCAGTTCTTC. Translated: CASSLAMYSGTYNEQFF.

The rearrangement uses TRBV4-3 and TRBJ2-7; TRBD2 matches at 8 bases. The CDR3 is made up of 15 amino acids. J lost 4 bases, V lost 3 bases, and 8 bases had no gene match. Germline CDR1 is LGHNA and CDR2 is YSLEER. The CDR3 here is CASSQGAGAGYEQYF. As DNA, the CDR3 is TGCGCCAGCAGCCAGGGAGCGGGAGCGGGATACGAGCAGTACTTC.

The genes are TRBV11-2 and TRBJ1-2; 7 bases are a match to TRBD1. Germline V gene data show CDR1 as SGHAT and CDR2 as FQNNGV. V trimming: 5 bases; J trimming: 3 bases; junction bases outside the gene matches: 3. CDR3 size: 13 residues. CDR3 nucleotides: TGTGCCAGCAGCCGACAGGGCGACTATGGCTACACCTTC. It translates to CASSRQGDYGYTF.

This clone is medium-sized in the sample. The V gene is TRBV27, the J gene TRBJ2-7, with D perhaps matching TRBD2 (5 bases). The V gene's germline CDR1 is MNHEY and CDR2 SMNVEV (reference sequence). The germline V and J ends were trimmed by 5 bases and 2 bases, with 16 bases remaining between them. The CDR3 spans 15 residues. CDR3 amino acids: CASSTRRAFAYEQYF. DNA of the CDR3: TGTGCCAGCAGTACCCGGCGGGCTTTCGCCTACGAGCAGTACTTC.

The chain employs TRBV7-9 and TRBJ2-3, with 11 bases that match TRBD2. V lost 5 bases, J lost 5 bases, and 12 bases stayed unmatched. CDR3 length equals 17 residues. CDR1 is SEHNR and CDR2 is FQNEAQ in the germline V gene (reference sequence). In nucleotides, the CDR3 is TGTGCCAGCAGCCCAGCGTTCGTACTAGCGGGAGAAGATACGCAGTATTTT. This sequence encodes CASSPAFVLAGEDTQYF.

The chain is built from TRBV27 and TRBJ1-1; D is uncertain. The CDR3 is made up of 14 amino acids. CDR1 and CDR2 (germline): MNHEY, SMNVEV (reference sequence). V lost 3 bases to trimming and J lost 1 base, with 9 bases between them. Here the CDR3 reads CASSFLGKNTEAFF. The CDR3, as DNA: TGTGCCAGCAGTTTCCTCGGGAAGAACACTGAAGCTTTCTTT.

The chain couples TRBV19 to TRBJ2-1; 8 positions match TRBD1. The CDR3 covers 15 residues. Germline V lookup: CDR1 LNHDA, CDR2 SQIVND (reference sequence). V trimming: 4 bases; J trimming: 4 bases; junction bases outside the gene matches: 6. The CDR3 region has the DNA TGTGCCAGTAGTACATCGGGACAGGCTTACAATGAGCAGTTCTTC. Translation gives CASSTSGQAYNEQFF.

The rearrangement joins TRBV27 to TRBJ2-7; 9 nucleotides agree with TRBD1. Germline CDR1 MNHEY, CDR2 SMNVEV (reference sequence). V shed 5 bases, J shed 2 bases, and the junction held 16 bases outside the gene matches. The CDR3 runs 18 residues. The CDR3 sequence: CASSTATGQGPVPYEQYF. CDR3 in DNA: TGTGCCAGCAGTACGGCGACGGGACAGGGCCCGGTCCCCTACGAGCAGTACTTC.

This clone appeared once. The rearrangement uses TRBV11-2 and TRBJ2-7; 7 bases match TRBD1. J gave up 4 bases and V 2 bases, and 2 bases lay outside the gene matches. The CDR3 sequence is 13 residues long. Per the germline V gene, CDR1 is SGHAT and CDR2 is FQNNGV. The CDR3 nucleotides read TGTGCCAGCAGCTTACGACAGGGATACGAGCAGTACTTC. This codes for CASSLRQGYEQYF.

On this clone itself: An end of the junction differs from the germline gene, which may be a read error. The genes are TRBV2 and TRBJ2-7, with 7 bases identical to TRBD2. The CDR3 has 17 residues. Germline assignment: CDR1 SNHLY and CDR2 FYNNEI. DNA for the CDR3: TGTGCCAGCAGTGTTTCGGTTGGCGGGACTAACTCCTACGAGCAGCACTTC. Translating gives CASSVSVGGTNSYEQHF.

This rearrangement joins TRBV29-1 to TRBJ2-3, with D possibly TRBD2 on 5 matching bases. The CDR3 is made up of 13 amino acids. The V and J ends lost 1 base and 0 bases respectively, with 5 bases between them. Germline loops: CDR1 SQVTM, CDR2 ANQGSEA. The CDR3 loop is CSVEGTSTDTQYF. CDR3 DNA sequence: TGCAGCGTTGAAGGGACTAGCACAGATACGCAGTATTTT.

The chain couples TRBV4-1 to TRBJ2-3; 14 bases map to TRBD2. The CDR3 extends over 17 amino acids. Trimming at V came to 4 bases and at J to 3 bases, leaving 6 bases not matched to a gene. The germline V gene has CDR1 MGHRA and CDR2 YSYEKL. Here the CDR3 DNA reads TGCGCCAGCAGCCCCCTGGGACTAGCGGGGGCAACAGATACGCAGTATTTT. This translates into CASSPLGLAGATDTQYF.

The chain carries TRBV9 and TRBJ2-7; no reliable D call. Trimming shortened V by 0 bases and J by 0 bases, and 10 bases separated the two germline ends. CDR1 SGDLS and CDR2 YYNGEE come from the germline V gene. The CDR3 spans 15 residues. The CDR3 reads CASSVGPASSYEQYF. DNA for the CDR3: TGTGCCAGCAGCGTAGGACCTGCTAGCTCCTACGAGCAGTACTTC.

This clone is labeled as medium-sized. The V and J genes are TRBV4-1 and TRBJ2-7, with 8 bases lining up with TRBD2. The junction had 4 bases not matched to a gene; V was cut back by 6 bases and J by 0 bases. The CDR3 runs 14 residues. Germline V gene data show CDR1 as MGHRA and CDR2 as YSYEKL. The CDR3, as DNA: TGCGCCAGCAGACCGGGACTAGACTCCTACGAGCAGTACTTC. Residues: CASRPGLDSYEQYF.

The CDR3 coding sequence is TGTGCCAGGGAGCTGATGAACACTGAAGCTTTCTTT. Protein: CARELMNTEAFF. The V call is TRBV30, the J call TRBJ1-1; D ambiguous. Germline lookup yields CDR1 GTSNPN and CDR2 SVGIG (reference sequence). The length of the CDR3 is 12 residues. Trimming left V 8 bases short and J 0 bases short, with 10 bases between.

This clone ranks as large. The chain uses TRBV6-4 and TRBJ2-1; 13 bases map to TRBD2. CDR3 length equals 14 residues. Germline lookup yields CDR1 MRHNA and CDR2 SNTAGT. V lost 6 bases and J lost 7; bases outside the gene matches: 3. The CDR3 DNA follows: TGTGCCAGCAGCGGACTAGCGGGAGTAAATGAGCAGTTCTTC. Amino acid sequence: CASSGLAGVNEQFF.

This clone has a single count. This chain connects TRBV7-9 to TRBJ2-5; TRBD1 matches 10 bases. The CDR3 is 16 residues long. Germline V lookup: CDR1 SEHNR, CDR2 FQNEAQ (reference sequence). The V and J ends lost 1 base and 3 bases, in that order; junction bases with no gene match: 5. CDR3 DNA sequence: TGTGCCAGCAGCTTAGGGACAGGGGGATATGAAGAGACCCAGTACTTC. Translated: CASSLGTGGYEETQYF.

The rearrangement links TRBV7-2 to TRBJ2-1; 8 bases fit TRBD1. J gave up 4 bases and V 6 bases, and 8 bases lay outside the gene matches. Looked up from germline, CDR1 is SGHTA and CDR2 is FQGNSA. This CDR3 spans 15 amino acids. The CDR3 loop reads CASSTPDRVYNEQFF. In nucleotides, the CDR3 is TGTGCCAGCAGTACCCCGGACAGGGTATACAATGAGCAGTTCTTC.

The rearrangement uses TRBV9 and TRBJ1-1; possibly TRBD1 for D (6 bases). The V end was cut by 3 bases, the J end by 5 bases, with 14 bases between. The CDR3 is made up of 14 amino acids. Looked up from germline, CDR1 is SGDLS and CDR2 is YYNGEE. The CDR3 nucleotides are TGTGCCAGCAGCGGATCGGACAGTTGGACTGAAGCTTTCTTT. The encoded protein is CASSGSDSWTEAFF.